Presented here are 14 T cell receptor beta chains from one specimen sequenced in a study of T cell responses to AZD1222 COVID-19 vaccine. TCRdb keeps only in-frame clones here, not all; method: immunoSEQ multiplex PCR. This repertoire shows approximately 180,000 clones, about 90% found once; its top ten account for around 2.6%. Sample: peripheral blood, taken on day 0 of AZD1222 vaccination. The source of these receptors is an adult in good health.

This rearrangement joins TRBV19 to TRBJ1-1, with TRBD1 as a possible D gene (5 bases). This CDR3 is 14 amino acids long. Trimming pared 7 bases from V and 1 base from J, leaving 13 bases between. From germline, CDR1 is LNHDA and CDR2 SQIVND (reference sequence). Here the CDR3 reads CASTQGRGNTEAFF. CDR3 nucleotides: TGTGCCAGTACCCAGGGACGGGGGAACACTGAAGCTTTCTTT. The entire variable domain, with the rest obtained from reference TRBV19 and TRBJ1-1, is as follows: DGGITQSPKYLFRKEGQNVTLSCEQNLNHDAMYWYRQDPGQGLRLIYYSQIVNDFQKGDIAEGYSVSREKKESFPLTVTSAQKNPTAFYLCASTQGRGNTEAFFGQGTRLTVV.

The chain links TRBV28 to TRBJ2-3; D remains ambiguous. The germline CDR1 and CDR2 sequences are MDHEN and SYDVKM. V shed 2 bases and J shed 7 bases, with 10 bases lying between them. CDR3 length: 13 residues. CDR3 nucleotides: TGTGCCAGCAGTTTACCCCCATTAAATACGCAGTATTTT. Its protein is CASSLPPLNTQYF.

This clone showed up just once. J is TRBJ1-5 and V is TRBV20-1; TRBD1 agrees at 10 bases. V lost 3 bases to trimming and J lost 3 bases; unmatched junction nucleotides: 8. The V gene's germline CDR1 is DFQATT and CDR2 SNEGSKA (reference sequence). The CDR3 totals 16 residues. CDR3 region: CSASIGQGGDNQPQHF. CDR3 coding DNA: TGCAGTGCTAGTATTGGACAGGGGGGTGACAATCAGCCCCAGCATTTT.

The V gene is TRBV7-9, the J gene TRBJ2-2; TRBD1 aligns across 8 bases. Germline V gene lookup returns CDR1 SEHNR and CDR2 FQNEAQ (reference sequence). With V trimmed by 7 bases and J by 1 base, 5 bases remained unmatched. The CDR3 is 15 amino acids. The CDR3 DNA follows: TGTGCCAGCAAGCCCAGGGGGCAGAACACCGGGGAGCTGTTTTTT. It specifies CASKPRGQNTGELFF.

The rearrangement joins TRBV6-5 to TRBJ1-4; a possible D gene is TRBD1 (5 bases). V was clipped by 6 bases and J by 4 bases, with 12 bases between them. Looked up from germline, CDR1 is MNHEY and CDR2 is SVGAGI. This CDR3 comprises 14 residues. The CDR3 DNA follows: TGTGCCAGCAGAAGGTTAGGGGATAATGAAAAACTGTTTTTT. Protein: CASRRLGDNEKLFF.

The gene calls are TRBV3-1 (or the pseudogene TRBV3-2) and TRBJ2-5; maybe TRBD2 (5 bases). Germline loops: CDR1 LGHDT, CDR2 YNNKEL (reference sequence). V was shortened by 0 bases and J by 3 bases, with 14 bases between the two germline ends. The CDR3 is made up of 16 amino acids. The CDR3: CASSQDRRSGKETQYF. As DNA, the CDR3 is TGTGCCAGCAGCCAAGATAGAAGGAGCGGAAAAGAGACCCAGTACTTC.

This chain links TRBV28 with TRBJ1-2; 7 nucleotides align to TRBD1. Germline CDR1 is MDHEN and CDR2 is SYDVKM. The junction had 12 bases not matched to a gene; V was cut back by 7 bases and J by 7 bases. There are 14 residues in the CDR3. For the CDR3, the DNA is TGTGCCAGCACCGTGGGAGGGGGCGCTCCTGGCTACACCTTC. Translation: CASTVGGGAPGYTF.

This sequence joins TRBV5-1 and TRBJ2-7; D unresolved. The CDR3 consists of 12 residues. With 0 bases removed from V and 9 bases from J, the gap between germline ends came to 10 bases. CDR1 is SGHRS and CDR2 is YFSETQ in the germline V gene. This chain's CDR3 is CASSLEGHLQYF. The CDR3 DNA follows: TGCGCCAGCAGCTTGGAGGGTCATCTGCAGTACTTC.

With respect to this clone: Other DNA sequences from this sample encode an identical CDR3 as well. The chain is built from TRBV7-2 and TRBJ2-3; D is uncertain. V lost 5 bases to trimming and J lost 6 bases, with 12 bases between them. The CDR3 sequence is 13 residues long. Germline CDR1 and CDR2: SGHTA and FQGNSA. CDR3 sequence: CASSPEIGDTQYF. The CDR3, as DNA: TGTGCCAGCAGCCCAGAGATCGGGGATACGCAGTATTTT.

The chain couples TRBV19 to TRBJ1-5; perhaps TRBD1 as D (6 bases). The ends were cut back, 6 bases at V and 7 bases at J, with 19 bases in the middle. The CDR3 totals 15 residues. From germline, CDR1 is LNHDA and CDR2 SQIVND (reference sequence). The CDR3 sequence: CASSPGWGARQPQHF. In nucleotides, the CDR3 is TGTGCCAGTAGCCCGGGGTGGGGGGCAAGACAGCCCCAGCATTTT.

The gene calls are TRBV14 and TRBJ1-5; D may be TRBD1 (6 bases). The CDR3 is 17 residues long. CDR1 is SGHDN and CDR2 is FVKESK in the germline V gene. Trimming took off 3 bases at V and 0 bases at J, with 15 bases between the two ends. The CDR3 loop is CASSHGQLYHSNQPQHF. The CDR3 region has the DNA TGTGCCAGCAGCCACGGACAGTTATACCATAGCAATCAGCCCCAGCATTTT.

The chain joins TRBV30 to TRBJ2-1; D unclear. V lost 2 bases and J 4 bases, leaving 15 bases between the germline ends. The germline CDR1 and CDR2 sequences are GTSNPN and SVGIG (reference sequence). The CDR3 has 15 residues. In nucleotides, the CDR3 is TGTGCCTGGAGTTCTTACGGCCCGAGATACAATGAGCAGTTCTTC. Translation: CAWSSYGPRYNEQFF. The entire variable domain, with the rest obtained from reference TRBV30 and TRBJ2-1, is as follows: SQTIHQWPATLVQPVGSPLSLECTVEGTSNPNLYWYRQAAGRGLQLLFYSVGIGQISSEVPQNLSASRPQDRQFILSSKKLLLSDSGFYLCAWSSYGPRYNEQFFGPGTRLTVL.

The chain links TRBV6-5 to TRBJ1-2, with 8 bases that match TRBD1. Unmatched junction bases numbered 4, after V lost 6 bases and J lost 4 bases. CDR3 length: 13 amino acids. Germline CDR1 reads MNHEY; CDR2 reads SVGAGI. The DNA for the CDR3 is TGTGCCAGCAGCCGGGACAGGATCTATGGCTACACCTTC. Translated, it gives CASSRDRIYGYTF.

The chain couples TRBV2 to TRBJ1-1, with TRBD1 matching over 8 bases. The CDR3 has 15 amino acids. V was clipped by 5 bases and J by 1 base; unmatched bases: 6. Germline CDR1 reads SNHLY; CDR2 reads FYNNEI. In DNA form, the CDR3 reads TGTGCCAGCAGTCGCGGACAGGGCCCGAACACTGAAGCTTTCTTT. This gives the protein CASSRGQGPNTEAFF.